The 23 T cell receptor beta chains given below trace back to one sample, sequenced in a study of T cell responses to AZD1222 COVID-19 vaccine. Profiled with immunoSEQ multiplex PCR; TCRdb holds only in-frame clones, not every one. The sample yields around 99,000 clones, roughly nine tenths seen once. The sample here was peripheral blood, taken on day 0 of AZD1222 vaccination. These receptors were obtained from an adult in good health.

In this sample, this clone turned up once. CDR3 bases: TGTGCCAGCAGTCCGGCTAGCGGGAGTGAGACCGGGGAGCTGTTTTTT. This sequence encodes CASSPASGSETGELFF. The chain uses TRBV28 and TRBJ2-2; 10 positions match TRBD2. CDR3 size: 16 residues. The V and J ends lost 5 bases and 5 bases, in that order; junction bases with no gene match: 8. Germline-derived CDR1 and CDR2 are MDHEN and SYDVKM.

This clone was detected once. This sequence joins TRBV19 and TRBJ1-4; D gene ambiguous. Germline loops: CDR1 LNHDA, CDR2 SQIVND (reference sequence). The CDR3 runs 15 residues. V was clipped by 5 bases and J by 0 bases, with 10 bases between them. DNA for the CDR3: TGTGCCAGTAGTGTCCTCAGTGCAACTAATGAAAAACTGTTTTTT. Protein product: CASSVLSATNEKLFF.

This chain connects TRBV4-2 to TRBJ2-7, with TRBD2 matching over 10 bases. This CDR3 contains 16 residues. Germline CDR1 and CDR2: LGHNA and YNFKEQ. Losses at the gene ends were 1 base for V and 6 bases for J; bases not matched to a gene: 9. CDR3 region: CASSQVAGGLWVEQYF. CDR3 DNA sequence: TGTGCCAGCAGCCAAGTAGCGGGGGGACTTTGGGTCGAGCAGTACTTC.

This chain connects TRBV1 to TRBJ2-2; the DNA was not used to check the table's D call, TRBD2. TRBV1 is shown as a pseudogene. The CDR3 sequence is 18 residues long. The CDR3 here is CTSSQDKGLAGGTGELFF. CDR3 nucleotide sequence: TGCACCAGCAGCCAAGATAAAGGACTAGCGGGGGGCACCGGGGAGCTGTTTTTT.

Written as DNA, the CDR3 is TGTGCCAGCAGCGTAGAGGCCTGGCGGGGGTCTAGCGGTGGCTACACCTTC. Amino acid sequence: CASSVEAWRGSSGGYTF. V and J are TRBV9 and TRBJ1-2; a weak D match, TRBD1 (5 bases). Germline loops: CDR1 SGDLS, CDR2 YYNGEE. Trimming removed 0 bases at V and 7 bases at J, with 22 bases between. The CDR3 is 17 amino acids.

The V gene is TRBV19, the J gene TRBJ1-5, with TRBD1 as a possible D gene (6 bases). Germline CDR1 and CDR2: LNHDA and SQIVND (reference sequence). This CDR3 region has 15 residues. V shed 7 bases and J shed 0 bases, with 13 bases lying between them. CDR3 sequence reads: CASTSQGFSNQPQHF. In DNA, the CDR3 is TGTGCCAGTACCTCACAGGGTTTTAGCAATCAGCCCCAGCATTTT.

This clone was seen a single time. The J gene is TRBJ1-1, the V gene TRBV15; 9 nucleotides align to TRBD1. V was pared by 3 bases and J by 1 base, with 6 bases of the junction left unmatched. Germline CDR1 reads LNHNV; CDR2 reads YYDKDF (reference sequence). This CDR3 has 16 residues. The CDR3 spells CATSRGQGGRNTEAFF. CDR3 nucleotide sequence: TGTGCCACCAGCAGGGGACAGGGTGGGAGGAACACTGAAGCTTTCTTT.

The CDR3 DNA reads as TGTGCCAGCAGCCAAGGGTTTGGGGGGACTGAAGCTTTCTTT. Its protein product is CASSQGFGGTEAFF. The chain has TRBV3-1 (or the pseudogene TRBV3-2) and TRBJ1-1, with a weak D call TRBD1 (5 bases). The CDR3 loop spans 14 amino acids. Trimming cost V 1 base and J 5 bases, with 11 bases left between them. The V gene's germline CDR1 is LGHDT and CDR2 YNNKEL (reference sequence).

V gene TRBV5-1 combines with J gene TRBJ2-7; 7 bases are a match to TRBD2. V was clipped by 0 bases and J by 6 bases; unmatched bases: 9. The CDR3 is made up of 15 amino acids. Germline V lookup: CDR1 SGHRS, CDR2 YFSETQ. This CDR3 reads CASSLDLGRETEQYF. The CDR3 coding sequence is TGCGCCAGCAGCTTGGACTTGGGGCGGGAGACCGAGCAGTACTTC.

The chain combines TRBV5-6 with TRBJ2-7, with 7 bases identical to TRBD2. There are 15 residues in the CDR3. J gave up 2 bases and V 0 bases, and 5 bases lay outside the gene matches. CDR1 and CDR2 (germline): SGHDT, YYEEEE. The CDR3 nucleotides read TGTGCCAGCAGCTTGGCTGGGCGGGAGCCCTACGAGCAGTACTTC. Protein sequence: CASSLAGREPYEQYF.

This sequence joins TRBV7-9 and TRBJ1-4, with D possibly matching TRBD1 (6 bases). This CDR3 has 16 residues. V shed 1 base and J shed 7 bases, with 16 bases lying between them. From germline, CDR1 is SEHNR and CDR2 FQNEAQ (reference sequence). This chain's CDR3 is CASSLVVDSSREKLFF. CDR3 nucleotide sequence: TGTGCCAGCAGCTTAGTCGTGGACAGCAGTCGTGAAAAACTGTTTTTT.

The chain uses TRBV29-1 and TRBJ1-2; D uncertain. This CDR3 is built from 14 residues. V was shortened by 1 base and J by 2 bases, with 11 bases between the two germline ends. Per the germline V gene, CDR1 is SQVTM and CDR2 is ANQGSEA. The CDR3 DNA reads as TGCAGCGTTGAAGGGGGAACTAAAAACTATGGCTACACCTTC. Translation: CSVEGGTKNYGYTF.

This clone was observed a handful of times. This chain connects TRBV5-4 to TRBJ1-2, with TRBD1 identical over 7 bases. The CDR3 has 14 residues. From germline, CDR1 is SGHNT and CDR2 YYREEE (reference sequence). Trimming took 1 base from V and 2 from J; bases not matched to a gene: 2. The DNA for the CDR3 is TGTGCCAGCAGCTTGAAGGGACAGAACTATGGCTACACCTTC. Amino acid sequence: CASSLKGQNYGYTF.

This clone appeared a single time. The rearrangement links TRBV7-8 to TRBJ2-4; 10 bases are a match to TRBD2. This CDR3 spans 13 amino acids. Germline values: CDR1 SGHVS, CDR2 FQNEAQ. The ends lost 5 bases at V and 10 bases at J; junction bases unmatched: 5. The DNA of the CDR3 is TGTGCCAGCAGCGTCGGACTAGCGGCGATTCAGTACTTC. Translation: CASSVGLAAIQYF.

V is TRBV9 and J is TRBJ2-3; 8 nucleotides agree with TRBD1. V lost 6 bases to trimming and J lost 5 bases; unmatched junction nucleotides: 14. This CDR3 is built from 16 residues. CDR1 and CDR2 (germline): SGDLS, YYNGEE. Written as DNA, the CDR3 is TGTGCCAGCACCGCCAGACAGGGGAAGAGTGTAGATACGCAGTATTTT. As protein: CASTARQGKSVDTQYF.

The chain is built from TRBV7-9 and TRBJ1-6; no firm D call. Deletions cut 5 bases from V and 0 bases from J, with 14 bases between. The germline gives CDR1 SEHNR, CDR2 FQNEAQ (reference sequence). The CDR3 runs to 17 residues. The CDR3 region is CASSGVGSLSYNSPLHF. DNA of the CDR3: TGTGCCAGCAGCGGAGTCGGGTCCCTCTCCTATAATTCACCCCTCCACTTT.

V and J are TRBV18 and TRBJ2-3; the D gene is possibly TRBD2 (5 bases). Trimming removed 3 bases from V and 3 bases from J, with 7 bases in between. This CDR3 spans 13 amino acids. Germline V gene sequence: CDR1 KGHSH, CDR2 LQKENI. The CDR3 DNA reads TGTGCCAGCTCACCGGGAGTTACAGATACGCAGTATTTT. This encodes CASSPGVTDTQYF. The full variable domain, completed using reference TRBV18 and TRBJ2-3, is NAGVMQNPRHLVRRRGQEARLRCSPMKGHSHVYWYRQLPEEGLKFMVYLQKENIIDESGMPKERFSAEFPKEGPSILRIQQVVRGDSAAYFCASSPGVTDTQYFGPGTRLTVL.

The V gene is TRBV5-1, the J gene TRBJ1-6, with TRBD1 as a possible D gene (6 bases). V was clipped by 4 bases and J by 9 bases, with 17 bases between them. The germline V gene encodes CDR1 SGHRS and CDR2 YFSETQ. The CDR3 consists of 15 residues. The CDR3 coding sequence is TGCGCCAGCAGCCCGGAACCGGGGGCGTTTTCACCCCTCCACTTT. Translating gives CASSPEPGAFSPLHF.

The rearrangement links TRBV28 to TRBJ2-7; no firm D call. This CDR3 region has 14 residues. The germline CDR1 and CDR2 sequences are MDHEN and SYDVKM. V lost 7 bases, J lost 4 bases, and 17 bases lay in between. CDR3 amino acids: CASTLRLDLYEQYF. CDR3 DNA: TGTGCCAGCACTCTCCGCCTAGACCTTTACGAGCAGTACTTC. The whole variable domain, filled in from reference TRBV28 and TRBJ2-7, reads DVKVTQSSRYLVKRTGEKVFLECVQDMDHENMFWYRQDPGLGLRLIYFSYDVKMKEKGDIPEGYSVSREKKERFSLILESASTNQTSMYLCASTLRLDLYEQYFGPGTRLTVT.

This clone has only a few counts. This sequence joins TRBV5-6 and TRBJ2-1; 8 bases are shared with TRBD1. J gave up 8 bases and V 3 bases, and 13 bases lay outside the gene matches. Germline V CDR1 and CDR2: SGHDT, YYEEEE. CDR3 length equals 16 residues. CDR3 in amino acids: CASSSLDRVGFYEQFF. The CDR3 DNA follows: TGTGCCAGCAGCTCCCTGGACAGGGTGGGTTTCTATGAGCAGTTCTTC.

This chain connects TRBV5-1 to TRBJ2-3; D is undetermined. Trimming took off 0 bases at V and 7 bases at J, with 6 bases between the two ends. Germline values: CDR1 SGHRS, CDR2 YFSETQ. The length of the CDR3 is 12 residues. The CDR3 DNA follows: TGCGCCAGCAGCTTGGAAGGAAATACGCAGTATTTT. This codes for CASSLEGNTQYF.

The chain recombines TRBV5-1 with TRBJ1-2; 8 bases align to TRBD1. In germline, CDR1 is SGHRS, CDR2 YFSETQ. Losses at the gene ends were 0 bases for V and 7 bases for J; bases not matched to a gene: 8. This CDR3 comprises 15 residues. The CDR3 bases are TGCGCCAGCAGCTTGGCGACAGGGGTAGGAGGTGGCTACACCTTC. This codes for CASSLATGVGGGYTF.

The chain has TRBV11-1 and TRBJ2-7, with D perhaps TRBD1 or TRBD2 (5 bases each). The CDR3 runs 15 residues. Germline V lookup: CDR1 SGHAT, CDR2 FQDESV (reference sequence). The germline V and J ends were trimmed by 3 bases and 2 bases, with 14 bases remaining between them. CDR3 sequence reads: CASSFTEGFTYEQYF. As DNA, the CDR3 is TGTGCCAGCAGCTTCACCGAGGGGTTTACCTACGAGCAGTACTTC.